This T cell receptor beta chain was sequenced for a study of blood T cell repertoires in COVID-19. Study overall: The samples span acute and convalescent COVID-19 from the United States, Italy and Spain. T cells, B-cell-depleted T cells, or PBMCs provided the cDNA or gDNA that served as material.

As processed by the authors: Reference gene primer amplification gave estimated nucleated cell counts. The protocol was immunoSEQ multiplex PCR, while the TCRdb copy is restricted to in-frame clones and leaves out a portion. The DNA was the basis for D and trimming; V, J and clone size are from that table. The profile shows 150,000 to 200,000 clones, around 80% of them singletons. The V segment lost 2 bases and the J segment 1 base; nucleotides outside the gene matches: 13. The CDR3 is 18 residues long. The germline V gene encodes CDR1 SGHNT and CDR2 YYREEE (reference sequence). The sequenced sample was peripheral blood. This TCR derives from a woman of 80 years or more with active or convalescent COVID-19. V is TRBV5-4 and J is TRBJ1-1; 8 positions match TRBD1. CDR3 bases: TGTGCCAGCAGCTTATTATTTAGGCAGGGGGCAGGGAACACTGAAGCTTTCTTT. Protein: CASSLLFRQGAGNTEAFF.